What follows are 19 T cell receptor beta chains derived from one specimen sequenced in a study of cytomegalovirus exposure and HLA in healthy donors. 60 Vbeta and 13 Jbeta primers were used in PCR. Assay used: immunoSEQ multiplex PCR; TCRdb lists only in-frame clones, some missing. The sample holds about 170,000 clones; 70% to 80% are singletons and the top ten take approximately 2.1%. What was sequenced was PBMCs. These receptors originate from a woman aged 25-40 years in good health and CMV-seropositive.

The rearrangement links TRBV2 to TRBJ2-5; 12 nucleotides match TRBD2. The closer fit of TRBJ2-7 to the DNA end suggests the J call may be wrong. Germline lookup yields CDR1 SNHLY and CDR2 FYNNEI. This CDR3 spans 14 amino acids. The CDR3 loop reads CASSLTSGSYEQYF. CDR3 coding DNA: TGTGCCAGCAGTCTGACTAGCGGGAGCTACGAGCAGTACTTC.

The gene calls are TRBV6-1 and TRBJ1-5, with D possibly being TRBD1 (6 bases). Trimming took off 8 bases at V and 5 bases at J, with 16 bases between the two ends. CDR1 MNHNS and CDR2 SASEGT come from the germline V gene. The CDR3 has 14 amino acids. The CDR3 protein is CASAVGGRDQPQHF. The CDR3 nucleotides are TGTGCCAGCGCCGTGGGGGGGCGAGATCAGCCCCAGCATTTT.

This chain joins TRBV30 and TRBJ1-5; D is ambiguous. Germline V gives CDR1 GTSNPN, CDR2 SVGIG (reference sequence). The CDR3 loop spans 13 amino acids. Trimming shortened V by 0 bases and J by 5 bases, and 8 bases separated the two germline ends. Here the CDR3 DNA reads TGTGCCTGGAGTGTAGAAGGAGATCAGCCCCAGCATTTT. Its protein product is CAWSVEGDQPQHF.

J is TRBJ1-2 and V is TRBV6-1; a possible D gene is TRBD1 (5 bases). CDR1 and CDR2 from the germline V gene are MNHNS and SASEGT. V lost 2 bases to trimming and J lost 3 bases, with 19 bases between them. This CDR3 region has 17 residues. The CDR3 DNA reads as TGTGCCAGCAGTGAACCCGAAGGGGTACAAAGGGACTATGGCTACACCTTC. Translation gives CASSEPEGVQRDYGYTF.

Only a few counts were recorded for this clone. The rearrangement links TRBV27 to TRBJ2-6; D is ambiguous. Germline loops: CDR1 MNHEY, CDR2 SMNVEV (reference sequence). V lost 6 bases, J lost 2 bases, and 8 bases lay in between. The CDR3 is made up of 14 amino acids. The CDR3 DNA reads TGTGCCAGCAGCCGGAGAACTGGGGCCAACGTCCTGACTTTC. Amino acid sequence: CASSRRTGANVLTF.

The J gene is TRBJ1-2, the V gene TRBV20-1; 8 bases fit TRBD1. The CDR3 covers 11 residues. The germline V gene encodes CDR1 DFQATT and CDR2 SNEGSKA (reference sequence). CDR3 sequence reads: CTQGAGYGYTF. The CDR3 region has the DNA TGCACTCAGGGGGCAGGCTATGGCTACACCTTC.

This clone was seen only a few times. V and J are TRBV5-4 and TRBJ1-1; D is unresolved. The CDR3 consists of 15 residues. Germline lookup yields CDR1 SGHNT and CDR2 YYREEE (reference sequence). Trimming stripped 4 bases from V and 5 bases from J, with 18 bases between. CDR3 sequence: CASSQDFGRVTEAFF. In nucleotides, the CDR3 is TGTGCCAGCAGCCAAGATTTTGGGAGGGTGACTGAAGCTTTCTTT.

This clone showed up just a few times. V and J are TRBV11-2 and TRBJ2-3, with 7 bases lining up with TRBD1. The CDR3 is 16 amino acids. After removal of 5 bases from V and 3 bases from J, the junction contained 11 bases not matched to a gene. Per the germline V gene, CDR1 is SGHAT and CDR2 is FQNNGV. The CDR3 loop reads CASSAEGGARTDTQYF. The CDR3 DNA follows: TGTGCCAGCAGCGCGGAAGGGGGCGCTAGGACAGATACGCAGTATTTT. The whole variable domain, remainder taken from reference TRBV11-2 and TRBJ2-3, is EAGVAQSPRYKIIEKRQSVAFWCNPISGHATLYWYQQILGQGPKLLIQFQNNGVVDDSQLPKDRFSAERLKGVDSTLKIQPAKLEDSAVYLCASSAEGGARTDTQYFGPGTRLTVL.

The chain uses TRBV9 and TRBJ2-1; 10 positions match TRBD2. The CDR3 totals 12 residues. In germline, CDR1 is SGDLS, CDR2 YYNGEE. V lost 0 bases, J lost 16 bases, and 4 bases stayed unmatched. CDR3 coding DNA: TGTGCCAGCAGCGTAGAGCGGGAGGGTCACTTCTTC. This encodes CASSVEREGHFF.

The CDR3 sequence is CATVLGQGDGYTF. CDR3 sequence (DNA): TGTGCCACCGTTCTCGGACAGGGAGATGGCTACACCTTC. The chain carries TRBV10-3 and TRBJ1-2; 8 bases agree with TRBD1. Germline V CDR1 and CDR2: ENHRY, SYGVKD. The V gene end was trimmed by 10 bases and the J gene end by 6 bases; junction bases not matched to a gene: 10. The CDR3 has 13 residues.

The genes are TRBV6-4 and TRBJ1-5; the D is unclear. The germline V and J ends were trimmed by 3 bases and 2 bases, with 8 bases remaining between them. The CDR3 runs to 14 residues. Germline V gene lookup returns CDR1 MRHNA and CDR2 SNTAGT. CDR3 nucleotides: TGTGCCAGCAGTGAAGGAGAAGGCAATCAGCCCCAGCATTTT. It encodes CASSEGEGNQPQHF.

The genes are TRBV30 and TRBJ1-5; 11 bases are shared with TRBD1. The germline CDR1 and CDR2 sequences are GTSNPN and SVGIG (reference sequence). The CDR3 has 15 amino acids. With 2 bases clipped from V and 7 bases from J, the junction kept 7 bases outside the gene matches. The CDR3 region has the DNA TGTGCCTGGAGTATCGGGACAGGGGGGAGCCAGCCCCAGCATTTT. Amino acids: CAWSIGTGGSQPQHF.

The genes are TRBV9 and TRBJ2-7; D possibly corresponds to TRBD2 (5 bases). CDR3 size: 14 residues. Germline V CDR1 and CDR2: SGDLS, YYNGEE. V dropped 0 bases and J dropped 3 bases, with 10 bases sitting between them. The CDR3 reads CASSVGVSGYEQYF. The CDR3, as DNA: TGTGCCAGCAGCGTAGGGGTGAGCGGCTACGAGCAGTACTTC.

This chain connects TRBV13 to TRBJ1-2; D may be TRBD1 (6 bases). CDR1 PRHDT and CDR2 FYEKMQ come from the germline V gene (reference sequence). Trimming pared 4 bases from V and 1 base from J, leaving 10 bases between. The CDR3 has 14 amino acids. The CDR3 sequence is CASSSTGINYGYTF. The CDR3 coding sequence is TGTGCCAGCAGCTCCACAGGGATTAACTATGGCTACACCTTC.

The rearrangement joins TRBV7-9 to TRBJ1-2; D possibly corresponds to TRBD1 (5 bases). The germline V gene has CDR1 SEHNR and CDR2 FQNEAQ (reference sequence). The V end was cut by 1 base, the J end by 5 bases, with 17 bases between. The CDR3 has 16 amino acids. The CDR3 DNA is TGTGCCAGCAGCTTAGATGTGGTAGAAGGGGAATATGGCTACACCTTC. Its protein is CASSLDVVEGEYGYTF.

On this clone: Other DNA sequences in the sample encode the same CDR3. This chain connects TRBV29-1 to TRBJ2-5; D may be TRBD1 (5 bases). V gave up 6 bases and J gave up 5 bases, with 13 bases separating them. Germline V gene data show CDR1 as SQVTM and CDR2 as ANQGSEA. The length of the CDR3 is 12 residues. The CDR3: CSVSQGSETQYF. CDR3 in DNA: TGCAGCGTCTCCCAGGGTTCCGAGACCCAGTACTTC.

Comment on this clone: Compared with germline, one end of the junction differs, possibly owing to a read error. The sample holds other DNA sequences that translate to the same CDR3. V is TRBV11-2 and J is TRBJ1-2, with a weak D call TRBD1 (5 bases). The CDR3 is 14 residues long. The V gene's germline CDR1 is SGHAT and CDR2 FQNNGV. DNA of the CDR3: TGTGCCAGCAGCGCCGGGGGATCTAACTATGGCTACACTTTC. It encodes CASSAGGSNYGYTF.

The chain is built from TRBV5-1 and TRBJ2-4, with TRBD2 identical over 7 bases. This CDR3 has 17 residues. CDR1 is SGHRS and CDR2 is YFSETQ in the germline V gene. V was pared by 3 bases and J by 6 bases, with 15 bases of the junction left unmatched. The CDR3 bases are TGCGCCAGCAGCTGGAACGGGGGTAGCGGGCGACGAAACATTCAGTACTTC. Its translation is CASSWNGGSGRRNIQYF.

The chain joins TRBV13 to TRBJ2-5; 9 bases agree with TRBD1. The CDR3 extends over 15 amino acids. J lost 5 bases, V lost 6 bases, and 10 bases had no gene match. Germline V gene data show CDR1 as PRHDT and CDR2 as FYEKMQ (reference sequence). The CDR3: CASRLYRGRRETQYF. The CDR3 DNA follows: TGTGCCAGCAGATTGTACAGGGGGCGCCGGGAGACCCAGTACTTC.